This entry lists 20 T cell receptor beta chains sequenced from one sample in a study of cytomegalovirus exposure and HLA in healthy donors. The PCR had 60 Vbeta and 13 Jbeta primers. TCRdb's copy holds only in-frame clones and misses some; the assay was immunoSEQ multiplex PCR. The sample carries about 170,000 clones, around 85% recorded once. Sequenced input: PBMCs. The receptors here all came from a male donor in good health and CMV-seronegative.

The chain combines TRBV11-2 with TRBJ1-2; D is unclear. The CDR3 consists of 13 residues. Germline V gene sequence: CDR1 SGHAT, CDR2 FQNNGV. V was cut by 1 base and J by 4 bases, with 7 bases left in between. As DNA, the CDR3 is TGTGCCAGCAGCTTAGCAGAAATCTATGGCTACACCTTC. Its protein is CASSLAEIYGYTF.

V gene TRBV9 combines with J gene TRBJ1-6; TRBD1 agrees at 7 bases. V was clipped by 3 bases and J by 5 bases; unmatched bases: 5. The germline V gene encodes CDR1 SGDLS and CDR2 YYNGEE. CDR3 length equals 15 residues. CDR3 in amino acids: CASSARTGDNSPLHF. CDR3 in DNA: TGTGCCAGCAGCGCCCGAACAGGGGATAATTCACCCCTCCACTTT.

V gene TRBV29-1 combines with J gene TRBJ1-1, with D possibly being TRBD1 (5 bases). Germline assignment: CDR1 SQVTM and CDR2 ANQGSEA. CDR3 length equals 13 residues. With 5 bases removed from V and 5 bases from J, the gap between germline ends came to 15 bases. As DNA, the CDR3 is TGCAGCGTTCGCGGGGGGAGAACTACTGAAGCTTTCTTT. Amino acids: CSVRGGRTTEAFF.

The V and J genes are TRBV27 and TRBJ2-2; TRBD1 agrees at 8 bases. Trimming took 5 bases from V and 0 from J; bases not matched to a gene: 2. CDR3 length: 15 amino acids. Germline assignment: CDR1 MNHEY and CDR2 SMNVEV (reference sequence). The CDR3 spells CASSPRGPNTGELFF. The CDR3 DNA reads TGTGCCAGCAGTCCCAGGGGGCCGAACACCGGGGAGCTGTTTTTT.

The V and J genes are TRBV6-5 and TRBJ2-3; D possibly corresponds to TRBD2 (6 bases). The V gene lost 6 bases and the J gene lost 6 bases, with 16 bases spanning the gap. Germline CDR1 reads MNHEY; CDR2 reads SVGAGI. CDR3 length equals 14 residues. CDR3 in amino acids: CASRDTSHGDTQYF. CDR3 DNA sequence: TGTGCCAGCAGGGACACTAGCCACGGGGATACGCAGTATTTT.

This clone was observed a single time. The chain recombines TRBV30 with TRBJ1-2; D may be TRBD1 (5 bases). V lost 8 bases, J lost 8 bases, and 21 bases lay in between. Looked up from germline, CDR1 is GTSNPN and CDR2 is SVGIG (reference sequence). The length of the CDR3 is 13 residues. The CDR3 reads CARSPGREVGYTF. In DNA form, the CDR3 reads TGTGCCAGATCACCCGGCAGGGAAGTAGGCTACACCTTC.

CDR3 in amino acids: CAWSQGAREKLFF. CDR3 in DNA: TGTGCCTGGAGTCAGGGGGCTAGGGAAAAACTGTTTTTT. The chain is built from TRBV30 and TRBJ1-4, with TRBD1 identical over 8 bases. The V gene end was trimmed by 2 bases and the J gene end by 8 bases; junction bases not matched to a gene: 4. The CDR3 has 13 residues. CDR1 and CDR2 from the germline V gene are GTSNPN and SVGIG (reference sequence).

This chain uses TRBV11-2 with TRBJ2-1; 7 positions match TRBD1. The CDR3 is made up of 15 amino acids. Germline V gives CDR1 SGHAT, CDR2 FQNNGV. The V gene end was trimmed by 5 bases and the J gene end by 5 bases; junction bases not matched to a gene: 9. DNA for the CDR3: TGTGCCAGCAGCCTAGGGGACAGTTCCCACAATGAGCAGTTCTTC. Encoded protein: CASSLGDSSHNEQFF.

The chain couples TRBV7-9 to TRBJ1-1, with D possibly TRBD1 on 5 matching bases. V was trimmed by 5 bases and J by 0 bases, leaving 10 bases between them. Germline V gene sequence: CDR1 SEHNR, CDR2 FQNEAQ (reference sequence). CDR3 length: 14 residues. CDR3 in amino acids: CASSPRGLNTEAFF. DNA for the CDR3: TGTGCCAGCAGCCCGCGGGGGTTGAACACTGAAGCTTTCTTT. Filled out from reference TRBV7-9 and TRBJ1-1, the complete variable domain reads DTGVSQNPRHKITKRGQNVTFRCDPISEHNRLYWYRQTLGQGPEFLTYFQNEAQLEKSRLLSDRFSAERPKGSFSTLEIQRTEQGDSAMYLCASSPRGLNTEAFFGQGTRLTVV.

This sequence joins TRBV27 and TRBJ1-1; maybe TRBD1 (5 bases). This CDR3 comprises 15 residues. Germline values: CDR1 MNHEY, CDR2 SMNVEV (reference sequence). V was shortened by 6 bases and J by 3 bases, with 17 bases between the two germline ends. The CDR3 region has the DNA TGTGCCAGCAGGTACCTCACGGGGGGGGACACTGAAGCTTTCTTT. It is translated as CASRYLTGGDTEAFF.

The rearrangement joins TRBV12-5 to TRBJ2-3, with 9 bases lining up with TRBD1. The CDR3 contains 15 residues. Germline values: CDR1 LGHNT, CDR2 FRNRAP. V shed 9 bases and J 5 bases; nucleotides not matched to a gene: 12. The CDR3 sequence is CASSRTGTGRDTQYF. CDR3 in DNA: TGTGCTAGCTCAAGAACCGGGACAGGGCGAGATACGCAGTATTTT.

The V call is TRBV19, the J call TRBJ1-4; TRBD1 agrees at 9 bases. V lost 8 bases, J lost 3 bases, and 7 bases stayed unmatched. Germline V gene sequence: CDR1 LNHDA, CDR2 SQIVND (reference sequence). The CDR3 loop spans 15 amino acids. The CDR3 region is CASCRTGAANEKLFF. In nucleotides, the CDR3 is TGTGCCAGTTGTAGGACAGGGGCGGCTAATGAAAAACTGTTTTTT.

This clone has ten or more counts. The CDR3 DNA reads as TGTGCCAGCAGCCCCCTGGGGGCGGGGGGCGGAAATGAGCAGTTCTTC. Its protein product is CASSPLGAGGGNEQFF. The chain is built from TRBV7-8 and TRBJ2-1; 8 bases are a match to TRBD2. CDR3 length equals 16 residues. Trimming at V came to 5 bases and at J to 7 bases, leaving 13 bases not matched to a gene. Per the germline V gene, CDR1 is SGHVS and CDR2 is FQNEAQ.

This clone was seen more than once but under ten times. The genes are TRBV6-6 and TRBJ2-7; a weak D match, TRBD1 (6 bases). Looked up from germline, CDR1 is MNHNY and CDR2 is SVGAGI (reference sequence). CDR3 size: 15 residues. V gave up 8 bases and J gave up 4 bases, with 21 bases separating them. CDR3 protein: CASHSRNRESYEQYF. As DNA, the CDR3 is TGTGCCAGCCATAGCCGGAACAGGGAATCTTACGAGCAGTACTTC.

The V and J genes are TRBV27 and TRBJ1-4, with 7 bases lining up with TRBD1. CDR3 length: 17 residues. Germline V lookup: CDR1 MNHEY, CDR2 SMNVEV (reference sequence). J was trimmed by 10 bases and V by 4 bases; bases with no gene match: 18. Here the CDR3 reads CASSSPLKTGRWAKLFF. CDR3 DNA sequence: TGTGCCAGCAGTTCACCCTTAAAGACAGGGCGGTGGGCAAAACTGTTTTTT.

This chain uses TRBV9 with TRBJ2-5; TRBD1 aligns across 7 bases. V dropped 0 bases and J dropped 5; count of bases not matched to a gene: 7. CDR1 SGDLS and CDR2 YYNGEE come from the germline V gene. The CDR3 contains 15 residues. CDR3 in DNA: TGTGCCAGCAGCGTAGGTGACAGGGTCCACGAGACCCAGTACTTC. Its protein is CASSVGDRVHETQYF.

The V gene is TRBV15, the J gene TRBJ2-5; 7 bases are a match to TRBD1. The end of the DNA fits TRBJ2-7 better, so the J call may be wrong. The germline CDR1 and CDR2 sequences are LNHNV and YYDKDF (reference sequence). CDR3 length: 15 residues. In DNA, the CDR3 is TGTGCCACCCTGAAAGAGAGAGGGGGCTTAAACGAGCAGTACTTC. The encoded protein is CATLKERGGLNEQYF.

The chain is built from TRBV10-3 and TRBJ2-7; 12 bases are shared with TRBD2. The CDR3 consists of 16 residues. Germline trimming cut 6 bases from V and 3 bases from J; bases unmatched to any gene: 9. The germline V gene encodes CDR1 ENHRY and CDR2 SYGVKD. The CDR3 DNA reads as TGTGCCATCAGACGCGGACTAGCGGGGAGTTACTACGAGCAGTACTTC. It encodes CAIRRGLAGSYYEQYF.

The J gene is TRBJ1-4, the V gene TRBV29-1, with D hard to call. This CDR3 comprises 13 residues. CDR1 and CDR2 from the germline V gene are SQVTM and ANQGSEA. V was shortened by 7 bases and J by 0 bases, with 9 bases between the two germline ends. DNA of the CDR3: TGCAGCGCCATAGTAGCAACTAATGAAAAACTGTTTTTT. It encodes CSAIVATNEKLFF.

The gene calls are TRBV19 and TRBJ2-7; 7 bases fit TRBD2. Germline V gives CDR1 LNHDA, CDR2 SQIVND (reference sequence). J lost 8 bases, V lost 3 bases, and 4 bases had no gene match. The CDR3 has 12 residues. The CDR3 nucleotides are TGTGCCAGTAGTATGGGAGGGCCACAGCAGTACTTC. Protein: CASSMGGPQQYF.